This T cell receptor beta chain came from a study of post-analysis software for immune sequencing data. CDR3 length equals 16 residues. CDR1 and CDR2 from the germline V gene are SEHNR and FQNEAQ (reference sequence). Trimming at V came to 5 bases and at J to 0 bases, leaving 10 bases not matched to a gene. cDNA libraries of TCR beta carried unique molecular identifiers. TCRdb reanalysed the PCR reads using MiXCR and keeps one entry per CDR3 protein. The repertoire includes about 160,000 distinct CDR3 sequences, 36% of them detected once, and under 30% sits in the top ten. Source: blood, taken after autologous hematopoietic stem cell transplantation. The receptor's source is a girl between 10 and 17 years old with multiple sclerosis. The chain couples TRBV7-9 to TRBJ2-7; 7 bases line up with TRBD1. The CDR3 region is CASSPPGTVASYEQYF. In DNA form, the CDR3 reads TGTGCCAGCAGCCCGCCAGGGACAGTGGCCTCCTACGAGCAGTACTTC.